This T cell receptor beta chain was found in a study of T cell changes during pregnancy in multiple sclerosis. Method: immunoSEQ multiplex PCR; TCRdb's copy keeps in-frame clones and lacks some. The table lists tens of thousands of clones, about nine tenths of them singletons. Looked up from germline, CDR1 is MRHNA and CDR2 is SNTAGT. Losses at the gene ends were 3 bases for V and 4 bases for J; bases not matched to a gene: 6. This CDR3 contains 15 residues. Material: CD4+ T cells from peripheral blood mononuclear cells, obtained after pregnancy. The sequence was collected from a female donor in good health, enrolled as a control in a pregnancy study. This chain links TRBV6-4 with TRBJ2-7; 10 positions match TRBD2. The CDR3 loop reads CASSEASGGRYEQYF. DNA for the CDR3: TGTGCCAGCAGTGAAGCTAGCGGGGGACGATACGAGCAGTACTTC.